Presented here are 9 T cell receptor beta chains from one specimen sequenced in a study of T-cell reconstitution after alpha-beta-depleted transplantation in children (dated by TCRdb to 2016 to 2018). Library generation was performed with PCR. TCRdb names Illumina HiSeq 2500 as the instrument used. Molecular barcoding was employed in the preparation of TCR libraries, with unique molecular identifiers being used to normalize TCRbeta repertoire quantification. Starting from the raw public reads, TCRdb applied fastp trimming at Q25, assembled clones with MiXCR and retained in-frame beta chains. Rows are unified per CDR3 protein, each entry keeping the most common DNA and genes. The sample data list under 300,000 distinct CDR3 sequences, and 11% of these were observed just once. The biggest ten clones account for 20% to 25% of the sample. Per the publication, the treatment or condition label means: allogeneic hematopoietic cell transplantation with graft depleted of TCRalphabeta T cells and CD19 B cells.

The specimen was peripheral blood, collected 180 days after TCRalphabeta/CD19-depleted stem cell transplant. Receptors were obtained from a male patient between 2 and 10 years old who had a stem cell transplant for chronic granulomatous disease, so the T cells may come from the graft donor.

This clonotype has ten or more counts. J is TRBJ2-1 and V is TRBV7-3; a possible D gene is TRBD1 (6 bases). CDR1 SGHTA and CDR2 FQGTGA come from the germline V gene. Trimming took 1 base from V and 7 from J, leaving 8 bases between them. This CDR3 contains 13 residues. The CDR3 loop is CASSLNRVNEQFF. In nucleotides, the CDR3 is TGTGCCAGCAGCTTAAACAGGGTTAATGAGCAGTTCTTC.

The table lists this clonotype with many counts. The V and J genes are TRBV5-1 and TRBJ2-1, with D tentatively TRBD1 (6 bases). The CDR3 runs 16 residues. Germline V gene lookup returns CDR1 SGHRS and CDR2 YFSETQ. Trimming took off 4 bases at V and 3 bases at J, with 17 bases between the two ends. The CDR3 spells CASSLTSGASYNEQFF. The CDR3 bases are TGCGCCAGCAGCCTTACTTCAGGGGCGAGCTACAATGAGCAGTTCTTC.

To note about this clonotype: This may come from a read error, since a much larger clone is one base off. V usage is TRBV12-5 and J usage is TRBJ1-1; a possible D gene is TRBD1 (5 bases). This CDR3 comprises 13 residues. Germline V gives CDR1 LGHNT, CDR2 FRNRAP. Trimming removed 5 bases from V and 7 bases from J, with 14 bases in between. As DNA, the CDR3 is TGTGCTAGTGGTCCCTCAGGGCATTTTGAAGCTTTCTTT. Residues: CASGPSGHFEAFF.

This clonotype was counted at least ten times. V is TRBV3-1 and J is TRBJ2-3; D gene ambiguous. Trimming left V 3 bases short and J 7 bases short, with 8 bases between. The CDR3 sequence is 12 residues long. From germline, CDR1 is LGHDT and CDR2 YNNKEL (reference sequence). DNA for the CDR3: TGTGCCAGCAGCCATCTGTCTTATACGCAGTATTTT. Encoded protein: CASSHLSYTQYF.

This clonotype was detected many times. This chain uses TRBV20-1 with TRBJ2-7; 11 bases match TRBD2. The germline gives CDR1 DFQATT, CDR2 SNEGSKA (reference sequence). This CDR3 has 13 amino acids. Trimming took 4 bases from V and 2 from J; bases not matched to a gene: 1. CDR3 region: CSAKTSGTYEQYF. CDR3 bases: TGCAGTGCTAAGACTAGCGGGACCTACGAGCAGTACTTC.

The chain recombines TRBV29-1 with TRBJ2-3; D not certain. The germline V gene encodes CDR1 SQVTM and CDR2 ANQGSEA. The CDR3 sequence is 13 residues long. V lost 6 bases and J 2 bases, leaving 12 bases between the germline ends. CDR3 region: CSVRTQHTDTQYF. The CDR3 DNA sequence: TGCAGCGTCCGCACGCAACACACAGATACGCAGTATTTT.

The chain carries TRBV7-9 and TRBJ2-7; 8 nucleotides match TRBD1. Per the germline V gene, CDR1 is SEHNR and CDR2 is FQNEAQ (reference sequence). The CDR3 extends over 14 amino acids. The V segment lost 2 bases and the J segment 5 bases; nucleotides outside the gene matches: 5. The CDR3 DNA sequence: TGTGCCAGCAGCTTATCTGGACAGGGAGACGAGCAGTACTTC. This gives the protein CASSLSGQGDEQYF.

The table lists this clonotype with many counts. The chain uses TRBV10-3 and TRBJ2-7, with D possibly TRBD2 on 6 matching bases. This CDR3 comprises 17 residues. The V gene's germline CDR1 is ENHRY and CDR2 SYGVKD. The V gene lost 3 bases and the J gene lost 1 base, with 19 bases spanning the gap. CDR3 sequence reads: CAISDLFDGGISYEQYF. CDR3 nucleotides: TGTGCCATCAGTGACCTATTCGACGGCGGGATTTCCTACGAGCAGTACTTC.

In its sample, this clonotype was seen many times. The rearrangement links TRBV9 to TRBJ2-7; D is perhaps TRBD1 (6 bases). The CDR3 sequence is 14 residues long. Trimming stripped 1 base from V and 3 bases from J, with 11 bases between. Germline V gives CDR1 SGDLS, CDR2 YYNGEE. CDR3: CASSVTAGDYEQYF. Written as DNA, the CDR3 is TGTGCCAGCAGCGTAACGGCAGGGGACTACGAGCAGTACTTC.